The table lists the clone carrying this TCR beta chain with a few counts. This specimen comes from a study of human T cells and chemical hapten exposure. At the level of the study: Upper inner arm skin measuring roughly 2 cm by roughly 2 cm received 2% DPC for sensitization. Mainly, slight library volume differences in the pool made TCR yields vary.

Specified time point: patch test 1, 2 weeks after DPC sensitization. Treatment defined: therapeutic diphenylcyclopropenone sensitization with weekly scalp DPC. Before extraction, the whole blood was not fractionated, and total RNA was taken from it. The V gene lost 2 bases and the J gene lost 12 bases, with 13 bases spanning the gap. Germline lookup yields CDR1 DFQATT and CDR2 SNEGSKA (reference sequence). The CDR3 covers 11 residues. TCRdb re-derived calls from the RACE reads in MiXCR, one entry per CDR3 protein. The sample has around 120,000 distinct CDR3 sequences; roughly 13% are singletons. The TCR comes from a man aged 18 to 30 with alopecia areata. Some clones in this sample may be carry-over from other donors' samples. Sample: whole blood, taken in connection with sensitization to the hapten diphenylcyclopropenone (DPC). The chain carries TRBV20-1 and TRBJ2-5, with D perhaps TRBD2 (5 bases). The CDR3, as DNA: TGCAGTGCTAGACAGACCGGGATTGAGTACTTC. It yields the protein CSARQTGIEYF.